Detailed here is one T cell receptor (beta chain). Its antigen is undetermined. TCRdb redid the calling of the reads with MiXCR, one entry per CDR3 protein. The sample yields more than 250,000 distinct CDR3 sequences, approximately 25% seen once. This entry belongs to a study of T cell repertoires in cytomegalovirus infection. Study-wide findings and caveats: Ex vivo, HLA-C-restricted CMV-specific TCR beta clonotypes prevailed over the rest of the response.

There are 15 residues in the CDR3. V dropped 4 bases and J dropped 0 bases, with 13 bases sitting between them. CDR1 and CDR2 (germline): SGHRS, YFSETQ. The source is a human donor in good health (CMV status not recorded). Some clones in this sample may be carry-over from other donors' samples. Specimen: cultured PBMCs, collected from culture after CMV antigen stimulation. J is TRBJ1-1 and V is TRBV5-1, with D unclear. CDR3 sequence: CASSPREGMNTEAFF. The CDR3 region has the DNA TGCGCCAGCAGCCCCCGAGAGGGCATGAACACTGAAGCTTTCTTT.